In this sample, the clone carrying this T cell receptor (beta chain) turned up once. No antigen is known for it. Libraries were prepared by immunoSEQ multiplex PCR; TCRdb keeps only in-frame clonotypes and omits some of them. The table has some 71,000 clones, around 90% seen once. Unstimulated Tregs (CD4+CD25+CD127-) and CD4+CD25- non-Tregs were sorted from PBMCs. These data come from a study of Tregs in tolerant kidney transplant recipients. The overall study: Recipients received nonmyeloablative bone marrow transplants from related graft donors, with transient mixed chimerism.

Findings and limits, study-wide: Tolerant patients' donor-specific Tregs expanded beyond overall Tregs, suggesting antigen-driven growth.

This sample comprised CD4+ T cells from blood, obtained before the transplant. The sequence came from a human donor who received a combined kidney and bone marrow transplant.

Written as DNA, the CDR3 is TGCGCCAGCAGCTTGGTAGCGGGAGCTTACAATGAGCAGTTCTTC. This sequence encodes CASSLVAGAYNEQFF. V gene TRBV5-1 combines with J gene TRBJ2-1, with TRBD2 matching over 9 bases. J lost 4 bases, V lost 0 bases, and 2 bases had no gene match. Germline loops: CDR1 SGHRS, CDR2 YFSETQ. The length of the CDR3 is 15 residues.